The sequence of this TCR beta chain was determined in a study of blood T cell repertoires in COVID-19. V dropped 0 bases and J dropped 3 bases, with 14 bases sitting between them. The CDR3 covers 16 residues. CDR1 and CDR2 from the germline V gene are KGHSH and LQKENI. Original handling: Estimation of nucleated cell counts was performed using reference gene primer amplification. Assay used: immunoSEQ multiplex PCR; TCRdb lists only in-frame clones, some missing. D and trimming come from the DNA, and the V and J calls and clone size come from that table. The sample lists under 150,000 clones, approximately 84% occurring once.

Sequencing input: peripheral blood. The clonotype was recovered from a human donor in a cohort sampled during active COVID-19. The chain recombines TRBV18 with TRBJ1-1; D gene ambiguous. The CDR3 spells CASSPPIYSGDTEAFF. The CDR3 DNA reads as TGTGCCAGCTCACCACCGATTTACTCCGGGGACACTGAAGCTTTCTTT.